This T cell receptor (beta chain) was sequenced during a study of memory CD4+ T cells and cytomegalovirus serostatus. Background on the study: Donors were healthy Belgian adults, some 10 CMV seropositive and under 30 seronegative.

Notes on this clone: Its antigen is still unknown.

Single viable CD3+CD4+CD8-CD45RO+ cells were sorted as the memory CD4+ T cells. Per germline, CDR1 SEHNR and CDR2 FQNEAQ (reference sequence). The CDR3 has 14 amino acids. Between the trimmed V and J ends, which lost 1 base and 0 bases, there was a span of 7 bases. The method was immunoSEQ multiplex PCR; TCRdb's version includes in-frame clones alone and lacks a portion of them. The table includes 55,000 to 60,000 clones, about 81% detected once. General study results and limits: The CMV-associated TCR signature appears largely within the CD4+ memory repertoire.

This chain joins TRBV7-9 and TRBJ2-7; no clear D gene. Sequencing was done on a sample of memory CD4+ T cells from blood. The source is an adult in good health and CMV-seronegative. In DNA, the CDR3 is TGTGCCAGCAGCTTAGGTAGATCCTCCTACGAGCAGTACTTC. Translating gives CASSLGRSSYEQYF.